Described below is a single TCR beta chain sequence and its context. The sample is drawn from a study of shared clonotypes between healthy human individuals. Recent acute infections and vaccinations were absent in the healthy HIV-negative adult donors. The CDR3 totals 14 residues. Trimming left V 5 bases short and J 0 bases short, with 8 bases between. Germline V gives CDR1 MNHNY, CDR2 SVGAGI (reference sequence). Replicate PCRs run on sorted subsets employed approximately 180 ng DNA, approximately 30,000 T cell genomes. Libraries were prepared by immunoSEQ multiplex PCR; TCRdb keeps only in-frame clonotypes and omits some of them. The sample has approximately 2,000,000 clones; about 90% are singletons.

The source material was naive CD4+ T cells from PBMCs. Sample subset: CD45RA+ positively selected. This rearrangement joins TRBV6-6 to TRBJ1-5; D uncertain. The sequence derives from a man aged 18 to 29 in good health. Some clones in this sample may be carry-over from other donors' samples. CDR3 DNA sequence: TGTGCCAGCAGTCTGACATCTAGCAATCAGCCCCAGCATTTT. Encoded protein: CASSLTSSNQPQHF.